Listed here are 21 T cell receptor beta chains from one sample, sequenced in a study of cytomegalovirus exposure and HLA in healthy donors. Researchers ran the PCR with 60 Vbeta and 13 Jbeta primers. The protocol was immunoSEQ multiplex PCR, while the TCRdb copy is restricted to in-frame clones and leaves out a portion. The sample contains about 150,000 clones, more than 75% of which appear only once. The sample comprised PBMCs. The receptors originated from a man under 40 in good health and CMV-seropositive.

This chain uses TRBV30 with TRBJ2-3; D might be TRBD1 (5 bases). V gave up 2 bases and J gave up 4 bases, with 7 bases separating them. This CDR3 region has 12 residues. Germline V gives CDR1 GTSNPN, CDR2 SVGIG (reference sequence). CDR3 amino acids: CAWSTGPDTQYF. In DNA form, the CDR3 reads TGTGCCTGGAGTACAGGTCCAGATACGCAGTATTTT.

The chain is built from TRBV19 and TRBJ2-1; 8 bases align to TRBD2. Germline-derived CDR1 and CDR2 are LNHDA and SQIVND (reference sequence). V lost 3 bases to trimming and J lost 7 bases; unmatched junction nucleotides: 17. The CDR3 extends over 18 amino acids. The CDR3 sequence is CASSIFAGGRTWANEQFF. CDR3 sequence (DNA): TGTGCCAGTAGTATTTTTGCGGGAGGACGGACGTGGGCGAATGAGCAGTTCTTC. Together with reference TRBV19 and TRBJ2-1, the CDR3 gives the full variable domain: DGGITQSPKYLFRKEGQNVTLSCEQNLNHDAMYWYRQDPGQGLRLIYYSQIVNDFQKGDIAEGYSVSREKKESFPLTVTSAQKNPTAFYLCASSIFAGGRTWANEQFFGPGTRLTVL.

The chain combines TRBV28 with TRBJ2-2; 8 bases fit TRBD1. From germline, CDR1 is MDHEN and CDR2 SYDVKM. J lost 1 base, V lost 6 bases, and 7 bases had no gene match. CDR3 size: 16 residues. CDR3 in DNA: TGTGCCAGCAGGGTCCTCGGGACAGGGAACACCGGGGAGCTGTTTTTT. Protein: CASRVLGTGNTGELFF.

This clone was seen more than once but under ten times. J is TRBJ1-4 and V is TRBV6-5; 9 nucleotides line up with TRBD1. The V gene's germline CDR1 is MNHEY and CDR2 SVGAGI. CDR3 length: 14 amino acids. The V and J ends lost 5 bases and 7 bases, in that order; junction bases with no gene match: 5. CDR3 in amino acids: CASSEGTGFEKLFF. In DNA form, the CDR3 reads TGTGCCAGCAGTGAAGGGACAGGGTTTGAAAAACTGTTTTTT.

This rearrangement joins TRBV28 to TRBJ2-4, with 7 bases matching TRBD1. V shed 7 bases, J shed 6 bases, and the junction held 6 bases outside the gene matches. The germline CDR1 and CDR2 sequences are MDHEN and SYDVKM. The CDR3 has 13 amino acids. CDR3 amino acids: CASTRQGLNIQYF. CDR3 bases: TGTGCCAGCACCCGACAGGGTTTAAACATTCAGTACTTC.

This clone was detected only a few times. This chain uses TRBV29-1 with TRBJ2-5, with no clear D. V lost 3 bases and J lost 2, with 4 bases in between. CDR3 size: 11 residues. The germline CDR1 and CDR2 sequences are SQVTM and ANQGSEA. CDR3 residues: CSVEEQETQYF. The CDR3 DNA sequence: TGCAGCGTTGAGGAGCAAGAGACCCAGTACTTC.

CDR3 residues: CAWGAFRNEQYF. The CDR3 DNA is TGTGCCTGGGGGGCCTTCCGCAACGAGCAGTACTTC. The gene calls are TRBV30 and TRBJ2-7; D is perhaps TRBD1 (5 bases). The CDR3 has 12 amino acids. Trimming took off 5 bases at V and 5 bases at J, with 13 bases between the two ends. CDR1 and CDR2 from the germline V gene are GTSNPN and SVGIG (reference sequence). The full variable domain, its missing parts supplied by reference TRBV30 and TRBJ2-7, is SQTIHQWPATLVQPVGSPLSLECTVEGTSNPNLYWYRQAAGRGLQLLFYSVGIGQISSEVPQNLSASRPQDRQFILSSKKLLLSDSGFYLCAWGAFRNEQYFGPGTRLTVT.

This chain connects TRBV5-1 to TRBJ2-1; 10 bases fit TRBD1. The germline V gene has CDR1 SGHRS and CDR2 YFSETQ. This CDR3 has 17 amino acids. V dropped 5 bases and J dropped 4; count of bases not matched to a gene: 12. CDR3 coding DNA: TGCGCCAGCAGACAACGTACCGGGACAGGGGCTTACAATGAGCAGTTCTTC. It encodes CASRQRTGTGAYNEQFF. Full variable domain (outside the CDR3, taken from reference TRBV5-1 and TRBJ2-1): KAGVTQTPRYLIKTRGQQVTLSCSPISGHRSVSWYQQTPGQGLQFLFEYFSETQRNKGNFPGRFSGRQFSNSRSEMNVSTLELGDSALYLCASRQRTGTGAYNEQFFGPGTRLTVL.

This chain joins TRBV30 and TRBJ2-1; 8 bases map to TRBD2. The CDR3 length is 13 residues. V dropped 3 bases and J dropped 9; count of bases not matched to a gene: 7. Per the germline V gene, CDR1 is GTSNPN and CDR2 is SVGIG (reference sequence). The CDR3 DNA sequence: TGTGCCTGGAGCCGGGAGGGGAGGGGTGAGCAGTTCTTC. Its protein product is CAWSREGRGEQFF.

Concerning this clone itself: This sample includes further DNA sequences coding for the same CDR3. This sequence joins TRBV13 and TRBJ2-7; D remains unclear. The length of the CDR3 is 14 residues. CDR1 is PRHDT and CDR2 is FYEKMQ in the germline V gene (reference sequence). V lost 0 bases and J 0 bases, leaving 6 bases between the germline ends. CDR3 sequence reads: CASSLGTYSYEQYF. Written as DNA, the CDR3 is TGTGCCAGCAGCTTAGGTACCTACTCCTACGAGCAGTACTTC.

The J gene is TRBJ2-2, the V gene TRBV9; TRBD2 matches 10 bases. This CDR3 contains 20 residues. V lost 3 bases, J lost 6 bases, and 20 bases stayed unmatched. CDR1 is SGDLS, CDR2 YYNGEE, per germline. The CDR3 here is CASSARIYSGRVARAGELFF. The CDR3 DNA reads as TGTGCCAGCAGCGCCCGGATATACAGCGGGAGGGTGGCCAGGGCCGGGGAGCTGTTTTTT.

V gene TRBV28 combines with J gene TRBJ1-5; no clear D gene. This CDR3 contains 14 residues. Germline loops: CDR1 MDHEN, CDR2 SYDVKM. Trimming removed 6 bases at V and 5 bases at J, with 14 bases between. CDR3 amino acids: CASRTQTGDQPQHF. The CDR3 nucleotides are TGTGCCAGCAGGACCCAAACCGGAGATCAGCCCCAGCATTTT.

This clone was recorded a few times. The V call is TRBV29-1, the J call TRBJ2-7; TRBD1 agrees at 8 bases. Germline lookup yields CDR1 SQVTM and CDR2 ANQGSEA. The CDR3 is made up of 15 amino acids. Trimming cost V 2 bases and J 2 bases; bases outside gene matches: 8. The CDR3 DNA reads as TGCAGCGTTGAAACCCGAGAGGACAGGGCCTACGAGCAGTACTTC. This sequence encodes CSVETREDRAYEQYF.

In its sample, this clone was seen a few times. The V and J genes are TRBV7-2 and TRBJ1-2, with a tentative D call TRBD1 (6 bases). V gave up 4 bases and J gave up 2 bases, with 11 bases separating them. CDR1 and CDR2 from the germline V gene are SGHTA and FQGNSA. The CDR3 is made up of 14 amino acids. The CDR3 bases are TGTGCCAGCAGCTCAATCGGACAGAACTATGGCTACACCTTC. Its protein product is CASSSIGQNYGYTF.

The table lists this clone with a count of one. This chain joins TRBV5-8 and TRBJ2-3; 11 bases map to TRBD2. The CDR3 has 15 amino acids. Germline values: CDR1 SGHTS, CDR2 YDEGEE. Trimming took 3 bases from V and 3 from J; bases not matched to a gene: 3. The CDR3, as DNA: TGTGCCAGCAGCTCAGGACTAGCGGGTACAGATACGCAGTATTTT. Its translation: CASSSGLAGTDTQYF. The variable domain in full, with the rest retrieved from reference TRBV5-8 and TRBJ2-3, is EAGVTQSPTHLIKTRGQQATLRCSPISGHTSVYWYQQALGLGLQFLLWYDEGEERNRGNFPPRFSGRQFPNYSSELNVNALELEDSALYLCASSSGLAGTDTQYFGPGTRLTVL.

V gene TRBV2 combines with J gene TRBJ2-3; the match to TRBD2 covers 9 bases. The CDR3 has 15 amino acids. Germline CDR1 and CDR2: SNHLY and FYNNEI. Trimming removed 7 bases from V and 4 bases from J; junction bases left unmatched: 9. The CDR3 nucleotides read TGTGCCAGCATCCCGGGACTAGCCACCTCAGATACGCAGTATTTT. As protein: CASIPGLATSDTQYF.

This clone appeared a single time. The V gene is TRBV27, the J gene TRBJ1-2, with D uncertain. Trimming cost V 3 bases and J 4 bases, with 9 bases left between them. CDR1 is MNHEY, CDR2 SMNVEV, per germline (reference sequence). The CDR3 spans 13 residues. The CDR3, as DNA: TGTGCCAGCAGTTTTTCGCGCCGCTATGGCTACACCTTC. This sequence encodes CASSFSRRYGYTF.

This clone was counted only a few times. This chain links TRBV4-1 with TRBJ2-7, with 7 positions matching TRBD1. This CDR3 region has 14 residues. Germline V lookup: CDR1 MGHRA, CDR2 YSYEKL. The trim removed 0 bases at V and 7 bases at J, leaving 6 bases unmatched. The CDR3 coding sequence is TGCGCCAGCAGCCAAGAGGGTGACAGGGTAGAGCAGTACTTC. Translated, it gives CASSQEGDRVEQYF.

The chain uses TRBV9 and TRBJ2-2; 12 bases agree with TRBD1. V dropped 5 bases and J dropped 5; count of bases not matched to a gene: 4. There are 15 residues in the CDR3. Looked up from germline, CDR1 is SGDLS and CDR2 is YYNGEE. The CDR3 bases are TGTGCCAGCAGTCCGGGACAGGGGGCGACCGGGGAGCTGTTTTTT. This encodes CASSPGQGATGELFF.

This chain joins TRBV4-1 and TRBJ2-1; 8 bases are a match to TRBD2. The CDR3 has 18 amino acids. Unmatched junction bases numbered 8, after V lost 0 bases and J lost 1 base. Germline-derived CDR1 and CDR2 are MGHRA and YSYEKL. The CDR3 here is CASSQDPAAGESYNEQFF. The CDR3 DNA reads TGCGCCAGCAGCCAAGATCCGGCAGCGGGAGAATCCTACAATGAGCAGTTCTTC.

CDR3 loop: CASTPRPGYRTDTQYF. The CDR3 nucleotides are TGTGCCAGCACGCCGAGGCCGGGGTACCGCACAGATACGCAGTATTTT. The rearrangement uses TRBV7-9 and TRBJ2-3; the D gene is possibly TRBD2 (5 bases). This CDR3 is built from 16 residues. V lost 7 bases to trimming and J lost 1 base, with 18 bases between them. The germline V gene has CDR1 SEHNR and CDR2 FQNEAQ (reference sequence).